Below, 9 T cell receptor beta chains from the same sample are listed, as sequenced in a study of shared clonotypes between healthy human individuals. Generated by immunoSEQ multiplex PCR, the TCRdb table keeps only in-frame clones and is missing some. The table has 1 million to 1.3 million clones, about 80% seen once. Material: memory CD4+ T cells from PBMCs. The sample's subset: CD45RA-negative fraction. These receptors were taken from a man between 18 and 35 years old in good health. Some clones in this sample may be carry-over from other donors' samples.

The CDR3: CASNPPGATNEKLFF. DNA for the CDR3: TGTGCCAGTAATCCTCCAGGGGCTACTAATGAAAAACTGTTTTTT. The rearrangement uses TRBV19 and TRBJ1-4; D possibly corresponds to TRBD1 (6 bases). With 7 bases removed from V and 2 bases from J, the gap between germline ends came to 14 bases. CDR3 length: 15 residues. The germline V gene has CDR1 LNHDA and CDR2 SQIVND (reference sequence).

V and J are TRBV19 and TRBJ1-1; D remains unclear. Trimming left V 3 bases short and J 4 bases short, with 15 bases between. The CDR3 loop spans 15 amino acids. CDR1 and CDR2 from the germline V gene are LNHDA and SQIVND (reference sequence). This CDR3 reads CASSILPSLATEAFF. DNA for the CDR3: TGTGCCAGTAGTATTTTGCCCAGCTTAGCCACTGAAGCTTTCTTT.

The V call is TRBV7-8, the J call TRBJ2-2; 10 bases fit TRBD1. From germline, CDR1 is SGHVS and CDR2 FQNEAQ. The CDR3 loop spans 15 amino acids. V trimming: 2 bases; J trimming: 4 bases; junction bases outside the gene matches: 1. CDR3 bases: TGTGCCAGCAGCTTACGGGACAGGGGCACCGGGGAGCTGTTTTTT. Translated, it gives CASSLRDRGTGELFF.

The V gene is TRBV18, the J gene TRBJ2-4; 11 bases fit TRBD2. There are 14 residues in the CDR3. Germline V gene sequence: CDR1 KGHSH, CDR2 LQKENI. Losses at the gene ends were 5 bases for V and 12 bases for J; bases not matched to a gene: 9. The CDR3 spells CASSTLTSGVDQYF. CDR3 in DNA: TGTGCCAGCTCAACTCTGACTAGCGGGGTCGATCAGTACTTC.

With respect to this clone: Other nucleotide sequences in the sample specify the same CDR3. This chain connects TRBV9 to TRBJ2-1, with 7 bases lining up with TRBD2. CDR1 is SGDLS, CDR2 YYNGEE, per germline. The CDR3 has 16 amino acids. The ends lost 1 base at V and 6 bases at J; junction bases unmatched: 10. The CDR3 bases are TGTGCCAGCAGCGTATTTGGCGGGAGAGGGATCAATGAGCAGTTCTTC. As protein: CASSVFGGRGINEQFF.

The J gene is TRBJ1-1, the V gene TRBV18, with 7 bases fitting TRBD1. V was clipped by 6 bases and J by 2 bases; unmatched bases: 9. CDR3 length: 15 amino acids. Germline V gene sequence: CDR1 KGHSH, CDR2 LQKENI. CDR3: CASSLQTGSNTEAFF. The CDR3 DNA reads TGTGCCAGCTCCCTCCAGACAGGGTCAAACACTGAAGCTTTCTTT.

The V gene is TRBV7-3, the J gene TRBJ1-2, with 9 bases that match TRBD1. Looked up from germline, CDR1 is SGHTA and CDR2 is FQGTGA. The CDR3 consists of 15 residues. J gave up 2 bases and V 2 bases, and 3 bases lay outside the gene matches. CDR3 region: CASSLGQGPNYGYTF. In DNA form, the CDR3 reads TGTGCCAGCAGCTTAGGACAGGGGCCCAACTATGGCTACACCTTC.

V gene TRBV10-1 combines with J gene TRBJ2-7, with 8 bases matching TRBD2. Per the germline V gene, CDR1 is WNHNN and CDR2 is SYGVQD (reference sequence). After removal of 3 bases from V and 6 bases from J, the junction contained 10 bases not matched to a gene. CDR3 length: 15 residues. The CDR3 is CASSDWGRTSREQYF. The CDR3 coding sequence is TGCGCCAGCAGTGACTGGGGGCGGACTAGCCGCGAGCAGTACTTC.

This clone was counted ten times or more. This CDR3 is also generated by other DNA sequences in the sample. The chain links TRBV9 to TRBJ2-3; D call uncertain. V shed 2 bases and J shed 5 bases, with 3 bases lying between them. CDR3 size: 11 residues. Germline CDR1 and CDR2: SGDLS and YYNGEE. The CDR3 loop is CASSVGDTQYF. For the CDR3, the DNA is TGTGCCAGCAGCGTGGGAGATACGCAGTATTTT.